This entry is about one T cell receptor beta chain. What antigen it recognizes has not been identified. The input lacks base qualities; no much larger clone sits a single base away. The data stem from a study of shared T cell receptors in the human thymus (dated by TCRdb to the early 2020s). Describing the broader study: The study examined how self-reactive, shared T-cell receptor alpha chains are generated in the human thymus.

The method was the immunoSEQ multiplex PCR assay. Sourced from immuneACCESS, this table was stored by TCRdb with only in-frame sequences that have V and J called. A share of the clones is absent; for the studies checked, an unresolved V gene accounts for under half, and the remainder has no known explanation. This sample holds 500,000 to 850,000 clones; 80% to 90% were observed only once. In total, the top ten clones hold under 0.01% of the sample. The germline V gene provides CDR1 MNHNS and CDR2 SASEGT. The CDR3 measures 14 amino acids from cysteine to phenylalanine. This entry keeps only the CDR3 DNA: 42 bases, framed from base 1. A distance of 13 bases separates the germline ends of V and J, which lose 5 bases and 3 bases respectively. These data were also reused for a study on human thymus T cells. The second study reports: In Finland, the donors were immunologically healthy infants who were having open corrective cardiac surgery for congenital heart defects. Thymus tissue was collected as surgical resects that were removed during corrective cardiac surgery. Usage of V and J gene segments appeared to be biased in both the thymic and the peripheral blood repertoires. The related research found that thymic TCR repertoires overlapped highly between unrelated individuals. The study described the TCR alpha and beta repertoires in fewer than 10 infant thymus samples and a handful of matching peripheral blood samples. The infant donors were roughly 7 to 244 days old, and the cohort included more than five males and a couple of females. After being mechanically released from the tissue, thymocytes were kept at -70 degrees C in pellets of about 8.5-32 million cells. A QIAsymphony instrument was used to extract genomic DNA from the frozen cell pellets. The immunoSEQ multiplex PCR assay was used to amplify the TCRB and TCRAD loci from a standardized amount of quality-controlled genomic DNA. The V(D)J region was spanned by amplicons of a length sufficient to cover the CDR3 and to identify V and J genes. The amplicons were sequenced on an Illumina platform via the commercial immunoSEQ service. Primer bias and sequencing errors were corrected as previously described, and TCRAD and TCRB definitions were based on the IMGT database. Repertoires were analysed with immunoSEQ Analyzer 3.0 and VDJTools, covering basic statistics, V/J segment usage, diversity estimates, rarefaction and pairwise overlap. To estimate diversity, the Chao1, ChaoE, Efron-Thisted, Shannon and inverse Simpson indices were applied, and diversity was also estimated on datasets down-sampled to the smallest sample. Repertoire overlap used strict matching of CDR3 nucleotide sequence, V gene and J gene, with Jaccard-based multidimensional scaling clustering. On average, thymus samples yielded some 810,000 unique TCRB clonotypes, whereas blood samples yielded approximately 84,000.

Rearrangement joined TRBV6-1 to TRBJ2-5, with a tentative D gene TRBD1 over 6 matching bases. Material for sequencing was thymocytes. The origin of this receptor is a boy younger than two with a congenital heart defect. Donor details come from another sample of the same person, matched by shared clones. Read as DNA, the sequence is TGTGCCAGCAGTCGCGGACAGAGGAAAGAGACCCAGTACTTC. Translated, it gives CASSRGQRKETQYF.